The text below deals with one T cell receptor (beta chain). This specimen comes from a study of blood T cell repertoires in COVID-19. Study context: Sites in the United States, Italy and Spain provided acute and convalescent COVID-19 samples.

Trimming cost V 5 bases and J 11 bases; bases outside gene matches: 3. CDR3 length equals 13 residues. Germline V lookup: CDR1 SGHVS, CDR2 FQNEAQ. TCRdb keeps only in-frame clones here, not all; method: immunoSEQ multiplex PCR. The sample shows more than 10,000 clones, about 90% of them seen only once. Sequencing was done on a sample of peripheral blood. The TCR comes from a human donor with active COVID-19. The donor label of this sample is uncertain. V is TRBV7-8 and J is TRBJ2-3; 14 bases agree with TRBD2. DNA of the CDR3: TGTGCCAGCAGCCAGGGACTAGCGGGGGTGCAGTATTTT. Protein: CASSQGLAGVQYF.